Below, 31 T cell receptor beta chains from the same sample are listed, as sequenced in a study of siplizumab effects on memory and regulatory T cells. TCRdb keeps only in-frame clones here, not all; method: immunoSEQ multiplex PCR. The table shows about 98,000 clones, with 92% occurring only once. The sample was CD4+ T cells sorted from blood. The receptors stem from a human donor in good health.

V is TRBV5-1 and J is TRBJ1-2; the D gene is possibly TRBD1 (5 bases). The CDR3 contains 14 residues. With 2 bases removed from V and 6 bases from J, the gap between germline ends came to 14 bases. CDR1 and CDR2 from the germline V gene are SGHRS and YFSETQ. This CDR3 is CASSFAGLRNGYTF. The CDR3 DNA follows: TGCGCCAGCAGCTTCGCAGGGCTAAGGAATGGCTACACCTTC.

In DNA form, the CDR3 reads TGCGCCAGCAGCTTGGGGACAGAGAGCTCCTACGAGCAGTACTTC. This encodes CASSLGTESSYEQYF. The gene calls are TRBV5-1 and TRBJ2-7; tentatively, D is TRBD1 (6 bases). The CDR3 runs 15 residues. V was pared by 0 bases and J by 0 bases, with 10 bases between. The V gene's germline CDR1 is SGHRS and CDR2 YFSETQ.

This chain links TRBV27 with TRBJ1-2; 12 nucleotides match TRBD1. The CDR3 runs to 16 residues. Germline V CDR1 and CDR2: MNHEY, SMNVEV (reference sequence). Trimming took 4 bases from V and 7 from J; bases not matched to a gene: 10. The CDR3: CASSSPGTGGFLGYTF. Here the CDR3 DNA reads TGTGCCAGCAGTTCCCCCGGGACAGGGGGCTTTCTTGGCTACACCTTC.

The chain joins TRBV28 to TRBJ2-3, with D possibly TRBD2 on 7 matching bases. The ends were cut back, 6 bases at V and 0 bases at J, with 25 bases in the middle. This CDR3 has 19 amino acids. The V gene's germline CDR1 is MDHEN and CDR2 SYDVKM. CDR3 DNA sequence: TGTGCCAGCAGCACACCCTGGCGCGAGGGGGGGGCTAGCACAGATACGCAGTATTTT. Its translation: CASSTPWREGGASTDTQYF. Using reference TRBV28 and TRBJ2-3 for the parts outside the CDR3, the full variable domain is DVKVTQSSRYLVKRTGEKVFLECVQDMDHENMFWYRQDPGLGLRLIYFSYDVKMKEKGDIPEGYSVSREKKERFSLILESASTNQTSMYLCASSTPWREGGASTDTQYFGPGTRLTVL.

V gene TRBV2 combines with J gene TRBJ2-6, with D uncertain. Germline-derived CDR1 and CDR2 are SNHLY and FYNNEI. CDR3 length: 15 residues. Between the trimmed V and J ends, which lost 3 bases and 1 base, there was a span of 7 bases. The CDR3 DNA sequence: TGTGCCAGCAGTGAGAACCCATCTGGGGCCAACGTCCTGACTTTC. The encoded protein is CASSENPSGANVLTF.

The CDR3 sequence is CASSHWGSEQFF. The CDR3 DNA reads as TGTGCCAGCAGCCATTGGGGTTCTGAGCAGTTCTTC. The rearrangement links TRBV28 to TRBJ2-1; D gene uncertain. In germline, CDR1 is MDHEN, CDR2 SYDVKM. V was cut by 6 bases and J by 9 bases, with 12 bases left in between. The CDR3 runs 12 residues. Together with reference TRBV28 and TRBJ2-1, the CDR3 gives the full variable domain: DVKVTQSSRYLVKRTGEKVFLECVQDMDHENMFWYRQDPGLGLRLIYFSYDVKMKEKGDIPEGYSVSREKKERFSLILESASTNQTSMYLCASSHWGSEQFFGPGTRLTVL.

J is TRBJ1-1 and V is TRBV18; no clear D gene. There are 15 residues in the CDR3. Germline lookup yields CDR1 KGHSH and CDR2 LQKENI. Between the trimmed V and J ends, which lost 2 bases and 5 bases, there was a span of 15 bases. CDR3 residues: CASSPMGDARTEAFF. CDR3 in DNA: TGTGCCAGCTCACCAATGGGCGACGCTAGGACTGAAGCTTTCTTT.

The chain has TRBV15 and TRBJ2-1; the D is unclear. Between the trimmed V and J ends, which lost 6 bases and 3 bases, there was a span of 12 bases. CDR3 length equals 14 residues. CDR1 LNHNV and CDR2 YYDKDF come from the germline V gene (reference sequence). CDR3 residues: CATSKTWDYNEQFF. The CDR3, as DNA: TGTGCCACCAGTAAAACCTGGGACTACAATGAGCAGTTCTTC.

This sequence joins TRBV10-3 and TRBJ1-5; 8 bases agree with TRBD1. In germline, CDR1 is ENHRY, CDR2 SYGVKD. The V segment lost 6 bases and the J segment 1 base; nucleotides outside the gene matches: 5. This CDR3 contains 15 residues. The CDR3 DNA sequence: TGTGCCATCAGCGAGGGACAGGAGAGCAATCAGCCCCAGCATTTT. This sequence encodes CAISEGQESNQPQHF.

The chain recombines TRBV6-1 with TRBJ1-1; D is unresolved. Looked up from germline, CDR1 is MNHNS and CDR2 is SASEGT. The CDR3 is 14 residues long. Between the trimmed V and J ends, which lost 0 bases and 4 bases, there was a span of 9 bases. DNA for the CDR3: TGTGCCAGCAGTGAAGCGTCTCAAGGCACTGAAGCTTTCTTT. This codes for CASSEASQGTEAFF.

The chain is built from TRBV18 and TRBJ2-6; D unclear. The CDR3 loop spans 17 amino acids. Germline CDR1 KGHSH, CDR2 LQKENI. V was cut by 1 base and J by 2 bases, with 12 bases left in between. The CDR3 DNA reads as TGTGCCAGCTCACCACAAAGTCCGCCTCCTGGGGCCAACGTCCTGACTTTC. Its protein is CASSPQSPPPGANVLTF.

The genes are TRBV7-2 and TRBJ2-5; 8 nucleotides line up with TRBD2. The CDR3 consists of 15 residues. Trimming took 4 bases from V and 5 from J; bases not matched to a gene: 9. CDR1 and CDR2 (germline): SGHTA, FQGNSA. The CDR3 DNA reads TGTGCCAGCAGCTCCACAGCGGGAGACGTGGAGACCCAGTACTTC. It specifies CASSSTAGDVETQYF.

This sequence joins TRBV4-1 and TRBJ2-3; D tentatively fits TRBD1 or TRBD2 (7 bases each). CDR1 and CDR2 (germline): MGHRA, YSYEKL. V was cut by 2 bases and J by 2 bases, with 17 bases left in between. CDR3 length: 17 residues. CDR3 in amino acids: CASSQRQGLSSTDTQYF. CDR3 bases: TGCGCCAGCAGCCAAAGACAGGGACTATCCTCCACAGATACGCAGTATTTT.

V usage is TRBV5-6 and J usage is TRBJ2-7; D unresolved. This CDR3 region has 14 residues. The germline V gene has CDR1 SGHDT and CDR2 YYEEEE. Trimming removed 0 bases at V and 3 bases at J, with 10 bases between. CDR3 amino acids: CASSLVPLDYEQYF. The DNA for the CDR3 is TGTGCCAGCAGCTTGGTACCTCTAGACTACGAGCAGTACTTC. Full variable domain (remainder filled in from reference TRBV5-6 and TRBJ2-7): DAGVTQSPTHLIKTRGQQVTLRCSPKSGHDTVSWYQQALGQGPQFIFQYYEEEERQRGNFPDRFSGHQFPNYSSELNVNALLLGDSALYLCASSLVPLDYEQYFGPGTRLTVT.

V gene TRBV19 combines with J gene TRBJ1-1; TRBD1 agrees at 7 bases. V trimming: 3 bases; J trimming: 11 bases; junction bases outside the gene matches: 9. CDR1 is LNHDA, CDR2 SQIVND, per germline (reference sequence). The CDR3 contains 13 residues. CDR3 protein: CASSIEGAGQAFF. The CDR3 bases are TGTGCCAGTAGTATTGAGGGGGCAGGACAGGCTTTCTTT.

The rearrangement joins TRBV2 to TRBJ2-1, with 13 bases fitting TRBD2. CDR1 and CDR2 from the germline V gene are SNHLY and FYNNEI. J gave up 7 bases and V 6 bases, and 6 bases lay outside the gene matches. This CDR3 is 15 amino acids long. As DNA, the CDR3 is TGTGCCAGCAGCGAGGGACTAGCGGGACTAAATGAGCAGTTCTTC. Amino acids: CASSEGLAGLNEQFF.

The CDR3 sequence is CASSHIAGGSNQPQHF. DNA for the CDR3: TGCGCCAGCAGCCATATAGCGGGAGGGAGCAATCAGCCCCAGCATTTT. The V and J genes are TRBV4-1 and TRBJ1-5, with D unresolved. CDR1 and CDR2 (germline): MGHRA, YSYEKL. This CDR3 comprises 16 residues. V was cut by 3 bases and J by 1 base, with 13 bases left in between.

The chain links TRBV29-1 to TRBJ2-2, with 7 bases fitting TRBD1. The CDR3 length is 14 residues. Trimming at V came to 6 bases and at J to 2 bases, leaving 6 bases not matched to a gene. CDR1 is SQVTM, CDR2 ANQGSEA, per germline. In DNA form, the CDR3 reads TGCAGCGTCCCGGGACAGTCCAACACCGGGGAGCTGTTTTTT. This encodes CSVPGQSNTGELFF.

This chain connects TRBV4-1 to TRBJ1-3, with D hard to call. Germline-derived CDR1 and CDR2 are MGHRA and YSYEKL. The CDR3 sequence is 13 residues long. Trimming removed 2 bases at V and 2 bases at J, with 4 bases between. CDR3 sequence reads: CASSQLPGNTIYF. CDR3 DNA sequence: TGCGCCAGCAGCCAACTTCCTGGAAACACCATATATTTT.

The chain carries TRBV7-2 and TRBJ1-3, with D perhaps matching TRBD1 (6 bases). The CDR3 is 14 residues long. Trimming removed 5 bases from V and 5 bases from J, with 13 bases in between. CDR1 and CDR2 (germline): SGHTA, FQGNSA. For the CDR3, the DNA is TGTGCCAGCAGCCGGTCACGGGACAGAAACACCATATATTTT. Its translation is CASSRSRDRNTIYF.

The chain combines TRBV18 with TRBJ1-1; D is unresolved. Trimming shortened V by 6 bases and J by 6 bases, and 11 bases separated the two germline ends. Per the germline V gene, CDR1 is KGHSH and CDR2 is LQKENI. CDR3 length: 12 amino acids. CDR3 DNA sequence: TGTGCCAGCTCGGGTAGGATGGCTGAAGCTTTCTTT. It is translated as CASSGRMAEAFF.

This chain uses TRBV6-5 with TRBJ1-4, with 7 bases that match TRBD1. V gave up 6 bases and J gave up 8 bases; unmatched junction bases: 9. Germline V gene lookup returns CDR1 MNHEY and CDR2 SVGAGI. The CDR3 has 14 residues. The CDR3 here is CASRRRTGREKLFF. In nucleotides, the CDR3 is TGTGCCAGCAGGCGAAGGACAGGTCGGGAAAAACTGTTTTTT.

The sample holds a few counts of this clone. The rearrangement joins TRBV20-1 to TRBJ2-7; D is ambiguous. The germline V and J ends were trimmed by 3 bases and 5 bases, with 8 bases remaining between them. Germline CDR1 and CDR2: DFQATT and SNEGSKA (reference sequence). This CDR3 region has 11 residues. The CDR3 nucleotides read TGCAGTGCTAGTCCCTCTGACGAGCAGTACTTC. This sequence encodes CSASPSDEQYF.

The rearrangement links TRBV7-3 to TRBJ2-3; a weak D match, TRBD2 (7 bases). The V gene lost 4 bases and the J gene lost 6 bases, with 14 bases spanning the gap. Per germline, CDR1 SGHTA and CDR2 FQGTGA. The CDR3 covers 14 residues. This CDR3 is CASSSTGGSDTQYF. The CDR3 DNA follows: TGTGCCAGCAGCTCAACGGGGGGCTCCGATACGCAGTATTTT.

This chain uses TRBV7-6 with TRBJ1-2; 9 nucleotides align to TRBD1. The CDR3 has 15 residues. Per the germline V gene, CDR1 is SGHVS and CDR2 is FNYEAQ. After removal of 1 base from V and 5 bases from J, the junction contained 5 bases not matched to a gene. CDR3 nucleotides: TGTGCCAGCAGCTTAGAGACAGGGGGTTTTTATGGCTACACCTTC. Its protein is CASSLETGGFYGYTF.

The chain joins TRBV6-1 to TRBJ2-5, with unresolved D. Germline values: CDR1 MNHNS, CDR2 SASEGT. Deletions cut 8 bases from V and 5 bases from J, with 15 bases between. This CDR3 spans 13 amino acids. CDR3 nucleotides: TGTGCCAGCGGACCGCTCTTTCAGGAGACCCAGTACTTC. It specifies CASGPLFQETQYF.

The chain has TRBV11-2 and TRBJ2-1, with D possibly being TRBD1 or TRBD2 (5 bases each). Trimming shortened V by 5 bases and J by 4 bases, and 12 bases separated the two germline ends. CDR3 size: 14 residues. From germline, CDR1 is SGHAT and CDR2 FQNNGV. CDR3 loop: CASSNGGVYNEQFF. The CDR3 bases are TGTGCCAGCAGCAATGGGGGAGTATACAATGAGCAGTTCTTC.

Turning to this clone: Other DNA sequences within the sample encode an identical CDR3. The gene calls are TRBV2 and TRBJ1-3; D call uncertain. Looked up from germline, CDR1 is SNHLY and CDR2 is FYNNEI. CDR3 length: 13 amino acids. V lost 6 bases and J 4 bases, leaving 10 bases between the germline ends. As DNA, the CDR3 is TGTGCCAGCAGCTCTTTCTCCGGAAACACCATATATTTT. This sequence encodes CASSSFSGNTIYF.

This clone was recorded once. The J gene is TRBJ1-2, the V gene TRBV29-1, with a possible D match to TRBD1 (5 bases). V lost 8 bases and J 8 bases, leaving 18 bases between the germline ends. CDR3 length: 12 amino acids. Germline V gene data show CDR1 as SQVTM and CDR2 as ANQGSEA. The CDR3 DNA is TGCAGCTCGGACGGGACGGCCGAGGGCTACACCTTC. The encoded protein is CSSDGTAEGYTF.

The rearrangement links TRBV2 to TRBJ1-2; 8 bases fit TRBD1. Germline CDR1 is SNHLY and CDR2 is FYNNEI. V trimming: 6 bases; J trimming: 7 bases; junction bases outside the gene matches: 4. The CDR3 consists of 12 residues. The CDR3 nucleotides are TGTGCCAGCAGAGGACAGGGCCGTGGCTACACCTTC. Its translation: CASRGQGRGYTF.

V and J are TRBV28 and TRBJ2-6; the D gene is possibly TRBD1 (6 bases). This CDR3 is 15 amino acids long. The ends were cut back, 5 bases at V and 1 base at J, with 9 bases in the middle. Germline loops: CDR1 MDHEN, CDR2 SYDVKM. CDR3 region: CASSPQGSGANVLTF. The CDR3 DNA is TGTGCCAGCAGTCCCCAGGGGTCTGGGGCCAACGTCCTGACTTTC.